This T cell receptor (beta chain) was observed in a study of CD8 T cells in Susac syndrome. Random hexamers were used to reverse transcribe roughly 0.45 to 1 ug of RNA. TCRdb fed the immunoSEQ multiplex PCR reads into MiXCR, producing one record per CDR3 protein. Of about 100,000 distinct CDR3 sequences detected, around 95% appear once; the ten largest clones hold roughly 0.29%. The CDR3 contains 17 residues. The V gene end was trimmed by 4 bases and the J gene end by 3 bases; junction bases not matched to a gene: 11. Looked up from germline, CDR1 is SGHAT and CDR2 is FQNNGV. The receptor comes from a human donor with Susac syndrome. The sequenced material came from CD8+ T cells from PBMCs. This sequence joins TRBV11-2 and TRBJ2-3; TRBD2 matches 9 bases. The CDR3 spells CASSSTTLAGRTDTQYF. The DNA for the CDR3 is TGTGCCAGCAGCTCTACGACGCTAGCGGGACGAACAGATACGCAGTATTTT.